Shown below are 15 T cell receptor beta chains from a single sample sequenced in a study of early T cells in non-severe SARS-CoV-2 infection. TCRdb independently ran MiXCR on the 5' RACE reads; one entry per CDR3 protein. The table includes about 61,000 distinct CDR3 sequences, under 14% detected once. Source material: whole blood. The receptor source for this set is an adult who was a healthcare worker with PCR-confirmed SARS-CoV-2 infection or an uninfected control (not recorded which).

This chain joins TRBV7-9 and TRBJ2-1, with 10 bases aligning to TRBD1. The CDR3 has 15 residues. Trimming cost V 5 bases and J 8 bases; bases outside gene matches: 9. CDR1 is SEHNR and CDR2 is FQNEAQ in the germline V gene (reference sequence). The CDR3 nucleotides are TGTGCCAGCAGCGGGGGACAGGGGCTATTGGATGAGCAGTTCTTC. Protein product: CASSGGQGLLDEQFF.

The chain recombines TRBV5-6 with TRBJ2-1; D is undetermined. The CDR3 length is 14 residues. The germline V gene encodes CDR1 SGHDT and CDR2 YYEEEE. V was pared by 0 bases and J by 0 bases, with 4 bases between. The CDR3 loop reads CASSLASSYNEQFF. In DNA form, the CDR3 reads TGTGCCAGCAGCTTGGCGAGCTCCTACAATGAGCAGTTCTTC.

The chain couples TRBV4-3 to TRBJ1-3; tentative D call: TRBD1 (5 bases). The CDR3 totals 17 residues. Per the germline V gene, CDR1 is LGHNA and CDR2 is YSLEER. The V gene lost 0 bases and the J gene lost 4 bases, with 16 bases spanning the gap. The CDR3 sequence is CASSQDGYGAQGNTIYF. In DNA, the CDR3 is TGCGCCAGCAGCCAAGATGGTTATGGGGCCCAGGGAAACACCATATATTTT.

In regard to this clonotype: It may be a read error: a sequence one base away is much more abundant. V is TRBV7-9 and J is TRBJ2-1; D unclear. The CDR3 spans 14 residues. CDR1 is SEHNR, CDR2 FQNEAQ, per germline (reference sequence). As DNA, the CDR3 is TGTGCCAGCAGCGCTGACTTGACCTACAATCAGCAGTTCTTC. Encoded protein: CASSADLTYNQQFF.

A few counts support this clonotype. This chain links TRBV6-1 with TRBJ2-5; TRBD1 matches 7 bases. Per the germline V gene, CDR1 is MNHNS and CDR2 is SASEGT. With V trimmed by 6 bases and J by 2 bases, 9 bases remained unmatched. This CDR3 has 15 amino acids. The CDR3 protein is CASRARDSLQETQYF. In nucleotides, the CDR3 is TGTGCCAGCAGGGCCCGGGACAGCCTTCAAGAGACCCAGTACTTC.

This clonotype was detected ten times or more. This sequence joins TRBV7-2 and TRBJ2-3; unclear D gene. This CDR3 is built from 16 residues. V was cut by 4 bases and J by 0 bases, with 14 bases left in between. Germline V gene lookup returns CDR1 SGHTA and CDR2 FQGNSA. In DNA, the CDR3 is TGTGCCAGCAGCTACCTTGGGGTTGCTAGCACAGATACGCAGTATTTT. It codes for CASSYLGVASTDTQYF.

This clonotype was recorded a few times. The V call is TRBV12-3 or TRBV12-4, the J call TRBJ2-6, with D possibly being TRBD1 (5 bases). The V end lost 5 bases, the J end lost 2 bases, and 7 bases lay between the germline ends. The CDR3 has 14 residues. The CDR3 spells CASSAGPGANVLTF. As DNA, the CDR3 is TGTGCCAGCAGTGCAGGGCCTGGGGCCAACGTCCTGACTTTC.

This clonotype came up many times. This chain connects TRBV20-1 to TRBJ2-7; the D is unclear. The V gene's germline CDR1 is DFQATT and CDR2 SNEGSKA (reference sequence). The CDR3 length is 15 residues. Trimming stripped 4 bases from V and 0 bases from J, with 16 bases between. The CDR3 DNA reads TGCAGTGCTATACGAGCCAGGTCCCTCTCCTACGAGCAGTACTTC. It is translated as CSAIRARSLSYEQYF.

This clonotype was found many times. J is TRBJ2-7 and V is TRBV6-5; 10 positions match TRBD1. Trimming took 2 bases from V and 7 from J; bases not matched to a gene: 8. The CDR3 is 15 amino acids. CDR1 is MNHEY, CDR2 SVGAGI, per germline. The CDR3 protein is CASSYSGTGVSEQYF. The CDR3 DNA reads as TGTGCCAGCAGTTACAGCGGGACAGGGGTCTCAGAGCAGTACTTC.

This clonotype was recorded many times. The chain links TRBV28 to TRBJ1-4; D is undetermined. The length of the CDR3 is 12 residues. Germline loops: CDR1 MDHEN, CDR2 SYDVKM. V dropped 5 bases and J dropped 8 bases, with 9 bases sitting between them. For the CDR3, the DNA is TGTGCCAGCAGTGCGGTCGGGGAAAAACTGTTTTTT. Its translation: CASSAVGEKLFF.

This clonotype was observed many times. The chain employs TRBV11-2 and TRBJ2-3, with D uncertain. V was pared by 5 bases and J by 2 bases, with 5 bases between. The CDR3 has 12 amino acids. CDR1 and CDR2 from the germline V gene are SGHAT and FQNNGV. CDR3 nucleotide sequence: TGTGCCAGCAGCATGCACACAGATACGCAGTATTTT. It yields the protein CASSMHTDTQYF.

This clonotype was observed many times. This rearrangement joins TRBV6-4 to TRBJ2-3, with TRBD1 matching 8 bases. V was pared by 6 bases and J by 1 base, with 3 bases of the junction left unmatched. The germline V gene has CDR1 MRHNA and CDR2 SNTAGT. The CDR3 consists of 14 residues. CDR3 amino acids: CASSPDRGTDTQYF. CDR3 coding DNA: TGTGCCAGCAGCCCGGACAGGGGCACAGATACGCAGTATTTT.

The chain links TRBV5-4 to TRBJ2-1; D is unclear. Germline V gene sequence: CDR1 SGHNT, CDR2 YYREEE (reference sequence). Trimming pared 3 bases from V and 6 bases from J, leaving 10 bases between. The CDR3 contains 13 residues. CDR3 loop: CASSSELANEQFF. CDR3 in DNA: TGTGCCAGCAGCTCGGAATTGGCCAATGAGCAGTTCTTC.

This clonotype was counted ten times or more. J is TRBJ2-3 and V is TRBV5-1; weak D call: TRBD2 (5 bases). The CDR3 length is 18 residues. The germline V gene has CDR1 SGHRS and CDR2 YFSETQ. V was cut by 0 bases and J by 0 bases, with 17 bases left in between. For the CDR3, the DNA is TGCGCCAGCAGCTTGGCCGTAGTAGAGGGCTCGAGCACAGATACGCAGTATTTT. Translation gives CASSLAVVEGSSTDTQYF.

This clonotype was seen many times. The V gene is TRBV24-1, the J gene TRBJ2-1; TRBD1 might be the D (6 bases). The CDR3 is 13 residues long. Per germline, CDR1 KGHDR and CDR2 SFDVKD. The germline V and J ends were trimmed by 9 bases and 4 bases, with 12 bases remaining between them. CDR3 in DNA: TGTGCCACCGCTTCGGACAGTTACAATGAGCAGTTCTTC. Residues: CATASDSYNEQFF.